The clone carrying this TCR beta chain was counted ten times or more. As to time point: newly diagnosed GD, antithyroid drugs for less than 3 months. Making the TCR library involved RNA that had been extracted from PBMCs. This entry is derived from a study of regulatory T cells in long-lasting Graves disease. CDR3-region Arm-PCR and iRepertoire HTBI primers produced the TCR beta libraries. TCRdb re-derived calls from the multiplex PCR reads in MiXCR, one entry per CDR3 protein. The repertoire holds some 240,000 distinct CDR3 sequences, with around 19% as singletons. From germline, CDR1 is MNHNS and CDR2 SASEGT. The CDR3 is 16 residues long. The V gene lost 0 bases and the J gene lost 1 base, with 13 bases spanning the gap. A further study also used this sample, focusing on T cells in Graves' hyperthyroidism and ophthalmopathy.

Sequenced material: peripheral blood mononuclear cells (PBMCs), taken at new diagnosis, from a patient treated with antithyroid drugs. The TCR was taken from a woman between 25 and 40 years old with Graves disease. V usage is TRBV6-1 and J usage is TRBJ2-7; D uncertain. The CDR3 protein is CASSEAQWVGSYEQYF. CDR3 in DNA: TGTGCCAGCAGTGAAGCGCAATGGGTCGGGTCCTACGAGCAGTACTTC.